The rows below give T cell receptor beta chains drawn from one sample of a study of CD8+CD57+ T cells in acquired aplastic anemia. Using its own MiXCR run on the reads, TCRdb lists one record per CDR3 protein. The data show 250,000 to 300,000 distinct CDR3 sequences, approximately 57% seen once. Sample: sorted CD4+, CD8+, or CD8+CD57+ T cells (not recorded which) from PBMCs. Source of these receptors: a human donor with aplastic anemia. Both conserved end residues are part of each CDR3.

j_call,v_call,cdr3_aa
TRBJ1-2,TRBV19,CASQTENYGYTF
TRBJ2-5,TRBV20-1,CSAKGQEIQETQYF
TRBJ2-2,TRBV18,CASSPRRSANTGELFF
TRBJ1-1,TRBV19,CASRLRDRGELEAFF
TRBJ1-5,TRBV10-1,CASSESLEGGHSNQPQHF
TRBJ1-1,TRBV7-5,CISVSEARENTEAFF
TRBJ2-1,TRBV19,CASSIGRASSSYNEQFF
TRBJ2-5,TRBV24-1,CATSEGTTGGVETQYF
TRBJ1-1,TRBV27,CASRLYRTQPNTEAFF
TRBJ2-7,TRBV24-1,CASGDTGRSASEQYF
TRBJ2-5,TRBV10-2,CASRLADERETQYF
TRBJ2-1,TRBV2,CASRAEQFF